The clone carrying this T cell receptor beta chain was observed at least ten times. Its antigen is currently unknown. A primer in the constant region served to generate TCR beta cDNA from around 500 ng of total RNA. Slightly modified ARM-PCR, run as three nested multiplex PCR rounds, produced the TCR beta libraries. The opening two PCR rounds, about 10 cycles each, paired TRBV1-TRBV30 forward primers with a C-beta reverse primer. TCRdb analysed the multiplex PCR reads with MiXCR anew, one entry per CDR3 protein. This table has roughly 180,000 distinct CDR3 sequences, roughly three fifths appearing once. The data belong to a study of tumor-infiltrating lymphocytes in primary liver carcinoma. Findings and limits, study-wide: The study found a significantly higher top-250-clone fraction in tumors than in blood (p = 0.039). Tumor region pairs outstripped tumor-adjacent and tumor-blood pairs in overlap.

CDR3 length: 15 amino acids. The V gene's germline CDR1 is SGHAT and CDR2 FQNNGV. Between the trimmed V and J ends, which lost 0 bases and 4 bases, there was a span of 13 bases. Germline DNA was extracted alongside blood RNA, which was obtained from unsorted whole blood. Donors were untreated and chronically infected with HBV. The TCR sequence derives from a man aged 35 to 55 with primary liver carcinoma and hepatitis B virus infection. J is TRBJ2-7 and V is TRBV11-2; D perhaps matches TRBD2 (7 bases). Sample: peripheral blood. DNA for the CDR3: TGTGCCAGCAGCTTAGAACGGGGGGCGTGGTACGAGCAGTACTTC. Encoded protein: CASSLERGAWYEQYF.